The T cell receptor beta chain under discussion was sequenced for a study of response to subunit inactivated influenza vaccine. TCRdb processed the RT-PCR reads anew with MiXCR; each CDR3 protein has one entry. The top ten hold over 9% of the sample, which has about 300,000 distinct CDR3 sequences, about 20% seen once. This clonotype was counted many times. The CDR3 is 15 amino acids. Germline assignment: CDR1 SGHTA and CDR2 FQGNSA. The V end was cut by 4 bases, the J end by 3 bases, with 15 bases between. Source: PBMCs from blood, taken less than 22 months after vaccination. The chain uses TRBV7-2 and TRBJ1-1; D ambiguous. This receptor was obtained from a man aged 50 to 69 who received an inactivated influenza vaccine. CDR3 region: CASSSWGSTDTEAFF. CDR3 nucleotide sequence: TGTGCCAGCAGCTCATGGGGTTCGACGGACACTGAAGCTTTCTTT.